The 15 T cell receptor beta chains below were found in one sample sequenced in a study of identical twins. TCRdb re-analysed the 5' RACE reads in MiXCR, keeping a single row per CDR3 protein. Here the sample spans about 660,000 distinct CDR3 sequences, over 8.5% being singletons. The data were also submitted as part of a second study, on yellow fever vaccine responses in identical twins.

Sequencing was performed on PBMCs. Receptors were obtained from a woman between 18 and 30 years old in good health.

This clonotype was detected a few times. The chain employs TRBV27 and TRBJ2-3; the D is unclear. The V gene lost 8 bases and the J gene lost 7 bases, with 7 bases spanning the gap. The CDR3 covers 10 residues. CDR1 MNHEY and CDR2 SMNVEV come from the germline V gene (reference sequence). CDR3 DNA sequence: TGTGCCAGCGGTAGCAATACGCAGTATTTT. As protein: CASGSNTQYF.

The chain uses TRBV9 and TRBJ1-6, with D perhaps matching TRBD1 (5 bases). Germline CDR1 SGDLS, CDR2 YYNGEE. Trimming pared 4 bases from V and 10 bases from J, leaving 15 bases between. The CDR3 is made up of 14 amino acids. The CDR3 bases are TGTGCCAGCAGCTTGAGGGAGGGGAAATCACCCCTCCACTTT. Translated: CASSLREGKSPLHF.

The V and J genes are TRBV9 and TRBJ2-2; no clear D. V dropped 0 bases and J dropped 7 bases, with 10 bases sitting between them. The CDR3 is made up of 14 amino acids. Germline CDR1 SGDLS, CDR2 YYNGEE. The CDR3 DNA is TGTGCCAGCAGCGTAGCAGCGTCCGGCGGGGAGCTGTTTTTT. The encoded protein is CASSVAASGGELFF.

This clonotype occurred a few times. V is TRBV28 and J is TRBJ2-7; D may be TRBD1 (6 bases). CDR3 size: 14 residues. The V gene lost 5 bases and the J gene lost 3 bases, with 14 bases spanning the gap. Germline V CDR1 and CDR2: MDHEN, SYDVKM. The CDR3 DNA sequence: TGTGCCAGCAGTACCTACGACAGGTTCTACGAGCAGTACTTC. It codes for CASSTYDRFYEQYF.

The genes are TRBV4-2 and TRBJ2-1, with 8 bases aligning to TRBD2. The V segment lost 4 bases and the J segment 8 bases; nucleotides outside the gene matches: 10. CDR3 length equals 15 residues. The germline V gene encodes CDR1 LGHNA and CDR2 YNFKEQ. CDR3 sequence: CASSRSVGRGDEQFF. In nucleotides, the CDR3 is TGTGCCAGCAGCCGGTCCGTCGGGAGGGGCGATGAGCAGTTCTTC.

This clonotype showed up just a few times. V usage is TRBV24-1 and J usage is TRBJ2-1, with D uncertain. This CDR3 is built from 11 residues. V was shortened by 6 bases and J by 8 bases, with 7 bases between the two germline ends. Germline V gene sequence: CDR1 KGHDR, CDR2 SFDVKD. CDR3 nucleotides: TGTGCCACCAGTTCTCTATATGAGCAGTTCTTC. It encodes CATSSLYEQFF.

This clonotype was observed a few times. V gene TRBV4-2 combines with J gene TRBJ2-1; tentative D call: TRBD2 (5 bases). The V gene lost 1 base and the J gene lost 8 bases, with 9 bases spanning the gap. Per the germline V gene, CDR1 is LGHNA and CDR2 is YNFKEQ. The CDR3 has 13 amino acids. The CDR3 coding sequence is TGTGCCAGCAGCCAAGGGACTTTGGATGAGCAGTTCTTC. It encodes CASSQGTLDEQFF.

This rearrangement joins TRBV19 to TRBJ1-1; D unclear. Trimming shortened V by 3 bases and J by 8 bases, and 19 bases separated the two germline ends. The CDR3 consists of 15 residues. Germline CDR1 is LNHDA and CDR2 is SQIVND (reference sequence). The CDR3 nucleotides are TGTGCCAGTAGTATTTTCGCCTCGACCACGAACGAAGCTTTCTTT. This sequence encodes CASSIFASTTNEAFF.

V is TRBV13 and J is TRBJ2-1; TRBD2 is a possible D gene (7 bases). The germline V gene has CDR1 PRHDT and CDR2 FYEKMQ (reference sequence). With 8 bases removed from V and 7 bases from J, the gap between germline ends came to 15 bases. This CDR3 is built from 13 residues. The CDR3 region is CASAAAGANEQFF. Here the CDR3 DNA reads TGTGCCAGCGCCGCTGCGGGGGCAAATGAGCAGTTCTTC.

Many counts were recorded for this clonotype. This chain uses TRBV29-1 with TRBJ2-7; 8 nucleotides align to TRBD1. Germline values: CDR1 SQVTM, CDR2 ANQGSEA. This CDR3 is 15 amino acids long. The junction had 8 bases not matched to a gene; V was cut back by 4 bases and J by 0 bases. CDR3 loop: CSVVTDRGSSYEQYF. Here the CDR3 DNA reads TGCAGCGTTGTGACCGACAGGGGTAGCTCCTACGAGCAGTACTTC.

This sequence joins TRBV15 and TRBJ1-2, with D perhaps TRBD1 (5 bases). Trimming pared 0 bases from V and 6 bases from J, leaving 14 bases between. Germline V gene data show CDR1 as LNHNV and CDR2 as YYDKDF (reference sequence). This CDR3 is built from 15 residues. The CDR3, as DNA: TGTGCCACCAGCAGAGATAATGGTCGGGGCCATGGCTACACCTTC. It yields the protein CATSRDNGRGHGYTF.

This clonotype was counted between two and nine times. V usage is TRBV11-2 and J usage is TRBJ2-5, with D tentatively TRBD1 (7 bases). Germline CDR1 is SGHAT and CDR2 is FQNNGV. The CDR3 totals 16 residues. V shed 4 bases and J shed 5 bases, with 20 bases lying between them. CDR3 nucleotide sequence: TGTGCCAGCAGCTCCGCCCCAGGGGGACTTGGGGAGACCCAGTACTTC. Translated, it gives CASSSAPGGLGETQYF.

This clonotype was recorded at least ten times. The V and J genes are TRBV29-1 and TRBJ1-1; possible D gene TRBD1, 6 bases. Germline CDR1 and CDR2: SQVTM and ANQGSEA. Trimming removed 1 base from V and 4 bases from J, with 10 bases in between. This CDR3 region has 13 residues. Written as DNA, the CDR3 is TGCAGCGTTGAAGCTGGGGGCGGCACTGAAGCTTTCTTT. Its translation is CSVEAGGGTEAFF.

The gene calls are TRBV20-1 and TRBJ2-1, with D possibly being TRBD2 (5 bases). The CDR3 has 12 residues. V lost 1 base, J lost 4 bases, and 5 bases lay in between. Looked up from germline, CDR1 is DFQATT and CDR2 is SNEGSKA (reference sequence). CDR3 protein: CSARAGYNEQFF. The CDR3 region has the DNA TGCAGTGCTAGAGCGGGATACAATGAGCAGTTCTTC.

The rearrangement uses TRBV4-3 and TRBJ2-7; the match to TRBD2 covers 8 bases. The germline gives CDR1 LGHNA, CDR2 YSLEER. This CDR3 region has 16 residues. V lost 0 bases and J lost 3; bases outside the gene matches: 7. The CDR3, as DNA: TGCGCCAGCAGCCAAGATTTAGCGGGAAATGACTACGAGCAGTACTTC. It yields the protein CASSQDLAGNDYEQYF.